Below are 14 T cell receptor beta chains sequenced from a single sample in a study of tumor-infiltrating lymphocytes in primary liver carcinoma. Co-extraction of RNA and DNA was performed on roughly 20-33 mg of unsorted bulk tissue. The template, roughly 550 ng total RNA, yielded TCR beta cDNA made with a constant-region primer. Investigators got TCR beta libraries out of three nested multiplex PCR rounds, done with slightly modified ARM-PCR. TRBV1-TRBV30 forward primers paired with a C-beta reverse primer drove the first two PCR rounds, about 9 cycles each. Using its own MiXCR run on the multiplex PCR reads, TCRdb lists one record per CDR3 protein. The repertoire includes about 54,000 distinct CDR3 sequences, about 80% of them detected once, and around 23% sits in the top ten. The sequencing sample was made of liver tumor tissue from sampling region 2. As to subset: tumor region T2, inferior pole. The receptors were gathered from a man in his forties with primary liver carcinoma and hepatitis B virus infection.

With regard to this clonotype: Since no conserved phenylalanine or tryptophan closes the CDR3, a read error is the likely cause. It is unclear where the CDR3 begins or ends on the DNA, so no DNA is shown, and the CDR3 is as TCRdb lists it. This chain joins TRBV28 and TRBJ2-7; the listed D gene, TRBD1, was not tested against the DNA. Germline lookup yields CDR1 MDHEN and CDR2 SYDVKM. With termini counted, the CDR3 has 13 amino acids. CDR3 protein: CASSFRGGILQNI.

V and J are TRBV29-1 and TRBJ2-3, with D possibly TRBD1 on 6 matching bases. The germline CDR1 and CDR2 sequences are SQVTM and ANQGSEA. This CDR3 is built from 14 residues. In DNA form, the CDR3 reads TGCAGAGTCCGAGGGCAGGGGACGATAGATACGCAGTATTTT. Protein: CRVRGQGTIDTQYF.

J is TRBJ2-1 and V is TRBV11-2, with TRBD2 matching over 12 bases. The CDR3 is 18 amino acids. The germline V gene has CDR1 SGHAT and CDR2 FQNNGV. The CDR3 spells CDNSFPRLAGEPYNEQFF. DNA of the CDR3: TGTGACAACAGCTTTCCTCGACTAGCGGGAGAACCATACAATGAGCAGTTCTTC.

This chain links TRBV29-1 with TRBJ2-5, with D possibly matching TRBD2 (6 bases). Trimming took off 7 bases at V and 4 bases at J, with 16 bases between the two ends. CDR1 and CDR2 from the germline V gene are SQVTM and ANQGSEA. The CDR3 runs to 13 residues. CDR3 nucleotide sequence: TGCAGCGCTGGTAGGAGGGCCGCAGAGACCCAGTACTTC. Protein product: CSAGRRAAETQYF.

Of note for this clonotype: Without the conserved terminal phenylalanine or tryptophan, this CDR3 likely stems from a read error. Because the CDR3's place on the DNA is in doubt, the DNA is left out and the CDR3 is given as listed by TCRdb. The chain has TRBV7-8 and TRBJ2-3; the table's D gene call, TRBD2, was not cross checked with the DNA. Termini included, the CDR3 measures 17 amino acids. Germline assignment: CDR1 SGHVS and CDR2 FQNEAQ. This CDR3 is CASSLAQAGGPHDTRYL.

The chain carries TRBV12-3 or TRBV12-4 and TRBJ2-7, with D unresolved. This CDR3 comprises 13 residues. V lost 5 bases, J lost 2 bases, and 10 bases lay in between. The DNA for the CDR3 is TGTGCCAGCAGTCCCCCCCGCCCCTACGAGCAGTACTTC. This translates into CASSPPRPYEQYF.

In its sample, this clonotype was seen many times. The chain has TRBV30 and TRBJ2-1; D gene unclear. Germline values: CDR1 GTSNPN, CDR2 SVGIG (reference sequence). Trimming cost V 2 bases and J 6 bases, with 8 bases left between them. The CDR3 contains 12 residues. The CDR3 is CAWSTPLNEQFF. CDR3 in DNA: TGTGCCTGGAGTACGCCCCTCAATGAGCAGTTCTTC.

As for this clonotype: Given a much more abundant clone one base away, this may be a read error. This chain links TRBV28 with TRBJ1-4; 9 bases are a match to TRBD1. The germline V gene has CDR1 MDHEN and CDR2 SYDVKM. The length of the CDR3 is 15 residues. CDR3 DNA sequence: TGTGCCAGCAGCAACCCGGGGACAGGGAGGGAAAAACTGTTATTT. Its protein product is CASSNPGTGREKLLF.

Worth noting for this clonotype: This is likely a read error, given that the CDR3 carries no conserved phenylalanine or tryptophan at its end. The chain couples TRBV12-3 or TRBV12-4 to TRBJ1-5; D is perhaps TRBD1 (5 bases). CDR3 length: 12 amino acids. This CDR3 reads CVSSLAAGVQHY. CDR3 in DNA: TGTGTCAGCAGTTTAGCGGCGGGGGTCCAGCATTAT.

This clonotype appeared a single time. This chain connects TRBV4-1 to TRBJ2-7, with unresolved D. The length of the CDR3 is 15 residues. V lost 1 base and J lost 2, with 12 bases in between. CDR1 is MGHRA, CDR2 YSYEKL, per germline. CDR3: CASSQGPSGTYEQYF. The DNA of the CDR3 is TGCGCCAGCAGCCAAGGTCCTAGTGGGACCTACGAGCAGTACTTC.

For this clonotype: One junction end does not reproduce the germline sequence, and a read error may be involved. The rearrangement joins TRBV29-1 to TRBJ2-5, with 7 bases aligning to TRBD1. CDR3 length: 12 amino acids. Germline V gene data show CDR1 as SQVTM and CDR2 as ANQGSEA. Here the CDR3 reads CSVDRVLETQYF. In DNA form, the CDR3 reads TGCAGCGTAGACAGGGTGCTAGAGACCCAGTACTTT. Using reference TRBV29-1 and TRBJ2-5 for the parts outside the CDR3, the full variable domain is SAVISQKPSRDICQRGTSLTIQCQVDSQVTMMFWYRQQPGQSLTLIATANQGSEATYESGFVIDKFPISRPNLTFSTLTVSNMSPEDSSIYLCSVDRVLETQYFGPGTRLLVL.

There are a few counts of this clonotype. This may be a read error: a much more frequent sequence differs by one nucleotide. The chain recombines TRBV21-1 with TRBJ2-7. TRBV21-1 is an annotated pseudogene. The CDR3 is made up of 12 amino acids. CDR3 loop: CTSSGGSYEQYF. DNA of the CDR3: TGTACCAGCAGCGGGGGCTCCTACGAGCAGTACTTC.

As to this clonotype: One junction end disagrees with the germline gene, perhaps due to a read error. The chain couples TRBV6-6 to TRBJ2-4, with 10 bases identical to TRBD2. Germline V CDR1 and CDR2: MNHNY, SVGAGI (reference sequence). The CDR3 sequence is 17 residues long. DNA of the CDR3: TGTGCCACGTTGTGGGGGGGGCTAGCGGGAGAAGAGGACATTCAGTGCTTC. Residues: CATLWGGLAGEEDIQCF.

This clonotype was counted a single time. This is likely a read error, given that the CDR3 carries no conserved phenylalanine or tryptophan at its end. The chain has TRBV29-1 and TRBJ2-5, with D possibly TRBD2 on 5 matching bases. Germline V gene data show CDR1 as SQVTM and CDR2 as ANQGSEA. Trimming removed 3 bases from V and 4 bases from J, with 15 bases in between. The CDR3 covers 14 residues. The CDR3, as DNA: TGCAGCGTTGACATCGGGGAGCCGGCAGAGACCCAGTACCTC. Protein: CSVDIGEPAETQYL.